These 18 T cell receptor beta chains were sequenced from one sample in a study of T cells in Graves' hyperthyroidism and ophthalmopathy. RNA transcripts provided the source from which TCR beta CDR3 regions were amplified. The HTBI primer set drove a first-round RT-PCR of the TCR CDR3. A single record per CDR3 protein comes from TCRdb applying MiXCR to the multiplex PCR reads. The data contain 450,000 to 650,000 distinct CDR3 sequences, over 15% of them singletons. Sequenced sample: blood. These receptors came from a woman aged 18-29 years with Graves' ophthalmopathy.

This clonotype has a handful of counts. The rearrangement links TRBV28 to TRBJ1-6, with a possible D match to TRBD1 (5 bases). The CDR3 is made up of 16 amino acids. CDR1 is MDHEN and CDR2 is SYDVKM in the germline V gene. Trimming shortened V by 5 bases and J by 6 bases, and 17 bases separated the two germline ends. The CDR3 loop is CASSAPSGTGNSPLHF. The DNA of the CDR3 is TGTGCCAGCAGTGCACCATCCGGGACGGGTAATTCACCCCTCCACTTT. Full variable domain (remainder filled in from reference TRBV28 and TRBJ1-6): DVKVTQSSRYLVKRTGEKVFLECVQDMDHENMFWYRQDPGLGLRLIYFSYDVKMKEKGDIPEGYSVSREKKERFSLILESASTNQTSMYLCASSAPSGTGNSPLHFGNGTRLTVT.

This clonotype was detected ten times or more. The chain's CDR3 is CSARAGQDFNSPLHF. CDR3 nucleotide sequence: TGCAGTGCTAGAGCAGGACAGGACTTTAATTCACCCCTCCACTTT. V gene TRBV20-1 combines with J gene TRBJ1-6; TRBD1 aligns across 7 bases. The CDR3 is 15 amino acids. Germline lookup yields CDR1 DFQATT and CDR2 SNEGSKA (reference sequence). Unmatched junction bases numbered 6, after V lost 1 base and J lost 6 bases.

The V gene is TRBV29-1, the J gene TRBJ1-1; TRBD1 agrees at 7 bases. The germline CDR1 and CDR2 sequences are SQVTM and ANQGSEA. Trimming cost V 7 bases and J 3 bases; bases outside gene matches: 8. This CDR3 comprises 13 residues. CDR3 coding DNA: TGCAGCGCTCGCTCAGGGGGTTACACTGAAGCTTTCTTT. Amino acids: CSARSGGYTEAFF.

The chain joins TRBV20-1 to TRBJ2-1; 11 bases agree with TRBD2. After removal of 4 bases from V and 6 bases from J, the junction contained 11 bases not matched to a gene. CDR3 length: 16 amino acids. The germline gives CDR1 DFQATT, CDR2 SNEGSKA (reference sequence). The CDR3 DNA reads as TGCAGTGCTAAAAAGACGACTAGCGGGATTCGCAATGAGCAGTTCTTC. Translating gives CSAKKTTSGIRNEQFF.

The table lists this clonotype with many counts. This chain uses TRBV7-2 with TRBJ2-2; possibly TRBD1 or TRBD2 for D (5 bases each). This CDR3 is 15 amino acids long. CDR1 and CDR2 from the germline V gene are SGHTA and FQGNSA. Trimming took off 5 bases at V and 7 bases at J, with 17 bases between the two ends. The CDR3 nucleotides are TGTGCCAGCAGCGGACGGGGACCTATCGGCGGGGAGCTGTTTTTT. This sequence encodes CASSGRGPIGGELFF.

This rearrangement joins TRBV5-1 to TRBJ2-3; 7 bases agree with TRBD2. The V gene's germline CDR1 is SGHRS and CDR2 YFSETQ. The ends lost 0 bases at V and 5 bases at J; junction bases unmatched: 12. This CDR3 region has 17 residues. The CDR3 coding sequence is TGCGCCAGCAGCTTGGTTGGGAGGGCCGGTCATGGAGATACGCAGTATTTT. This translates into CASSLVGRAGHGDTQYF.

Comment on this clonotype: Given a much more abundant clone one base away, this may be a read error. The rearrangement joins TRBV7-3 to TRBJ2-1; 10 bases are a match to TRBD2. Trimming cost V 4 bases and J 9 bases; bases outside gene matches: 9. Germline CDR1 SGHTA, CDR2 FQGTGA. The length of the CDR3 is 15 residues. The CDR3 loop is CASSWLAGVPFEQFF. The CDR3 DNA reads TGTGCCAGCAGCTGGCTAGCGGGAGTGCCCTTTGAGCAGTTCTTC. The complete variable domain, with remaining parts taken from reference TRBV7-3 and TRBJ2-1, reads GAGVSQTPSNKVTEKGKYVELRCDPISGHTALYWYRQSLGQGPEFLIYFQGTGAADDSGLPNDRFFAVRPEGSVSTLKIQRTERGDSAVYLCASSWLAGVPFEQFFGPGTRLTVL.

This clonotype occurred many times. The chain combines TRBV4-1 with TRBJ1-5; D call uncertain. Trimming took off 2 bases at V and 1 base at J, with 9 bases between the two ends. Germline V gene lookup returns CDR1 MGHRA and CDR2 YSYEKL. The CDR3 contains 15 residues. Here the CDR3 DNA reads TGCGCCAGCAGCCAAAGAAAGGACAGCAATCAGCCCCAGCATTTT. It specifies CASSQRKDSNQPQHF.

The genes are TRBV28 and TRBJ1-6; D not resolved. The germline CDR1 and CDR2 sequences are MDHEN and SYDVKM. The V end was cut by 7 bases, the J end by 0 bases, with 7 bases between. The length of the CDR3 is 14 residues. The CDR3 protein is CASTTSSYNSPLHF. DNA for the CDR3: TGTGCCAGCACAACGAGCTCCTATAATTCACCCCTCCACTTT.

This clonotype was counted at least ten times. The CDR3 loop is CASSLGVRTYGYTF. The CDR3, as DNA: TGTGCCAGCAGTTTGGGGGTTAGAACCTATGGCTACACCTTC. The chain couples TRBV28 to TRBJ1-2, with D possibly matching TRBD1 (5 bases). Between the trimmed V and J ends, which lost 3 bases and 4 bases, there was a span of 12 bases. Germline loops: CDR1 MDHEN, CDR2 SYDVKM. The CDR3 runs to 14 residues.

This clonotype came up many times. The J gene is TRBJ1-2, the V gene TRBV7-2; TRBD1 might be the D (6 bases). Trimming took 5 bases from V and 5 from J, leaving 15 bases between them. The CDR3 is made up of 14 amino acids. Germline assignment: CDR1 SGHTA and CDR2 FQGNSA. Here the CDR3 DNA reads TGTGCCAGCAGCGCCTCCTCTCAGGGGTATGGCTACACCTTC. As protein: CASSASSQGYGYTF. Looking up the rest from reference TRBV7-2 and TRBJ1-2 gives the full variable domain: GAGVSQSPSNKVTEKGKDVELRCDPISGHTALYWYRQSLGQGLEFLIYFQGNSAPDKSGLPSDRFSAERTGGSVSTLTIQRTQQEDSAVYLCASSASSQGYGYTFGSGTRLTVV.

This clonotype occurred many times. This sequence joins TRBV11-2 and TRBJ2-7; D is uncertain. This CDR3 has 15 amino acids. Trimming took off 3 bases at V and 2 bases at J, with 14 bases between the two ends. Germline lookup yields CDR1 SGHAT and CDR2 FQNNGV. The CDR3 bases are TGTGCCAGCAGCTTGGGTACGCGGCCCACCTACGAGCAGTACTTC. Protein: CASSLGTRPTYEQYF.

This clonotype has ten or more counts. J is TRBJ1-1 and V is TRBV28, with D tentatively TRBD1 (5 bases). CDR3 size: 15 residues. The germline gives CDR1 MDHEN, CDR2 SYDVKM. Trimming took 5 bases from V and 0 from J, leaving 13 bases between them. In nucleotides, the CDR3 is TGTGCCAGCAGTAGGACACCCACCCTGAACACTGAAGCTTTCTTT. This encodes CASSRTPTLNTEAFF.

This clonotype was seen ten or more times. The chain joins TRBV11-2 to TRBJ1-1; D is unresolved. Germline V gene sequence: CDR1 SGHAT, CDR2 FQNNGV. This CDR3 contains 14 residues. V was trimmed by 8 bases and J by 1 base, leaving 14 bases between them. The CDR3: CASSSRGRNTEAFF. For the CDR3, the DNA is TGTGCCAGCTCTAGCCGCGGCAGGAACACTGAAGCTTTCTTT.

The CDR3 sequence: CASGQGVTTNEKLFF. CDR3 in DNA: TGTGCCAGCGGACAGGGCGTAACAACTAATGAAAAACTGTTTTTT. The chain recombines TRBV28 with TRBJ1-4, with 8 bases identical to TRBD1. The CDR3 sequence is 15 residues long. The germline V gene encodes CDR1 MDHEN and CDR2 SYDVKM. Germline trimming cut 8 bases from V and 0 bases from J; bases unmatched to any gene: 5.

This clonotype was seen many times. This rearrangement joins TRBV6-2 or TRBV6-3 to TRBJ1-1; D perhaps matches TRBD1 (5 bases). Germline assignment: CDR1 MNHEY and CDR2 SVGEGT. The CDR3 extends over 14 amino acids. V lost 8 bases, J lost 0 bases, and 13 bases lay in between. Written as DNA, the CDR3 is TGTGCCAGCGCTTCAGACAGCCTGAACACTGAAGCTTTCTTT. Protein product: CASASDSLNTEAFF.

This clonotype was found many times. The chain joins TRBV6-1 to TRBJ2-5; 10 positions match TRBD2. Germline-derived CDR1 and CDR2 are MNHNS and SASEGT. There are 15 residues in the CDR3. J was trimmed by 1 base and V by 5 bases; bases with no gene match: 4. The CDR3: CASSSLAGGQETQYF. CDR3 bases: TGTGCCAGCAGTTCCTTAGCGGGGGGCCAAGAGACCCAGTACTTC.

This clonotype was recorded many times. J is TRBJ2-7 and V is TRBV15; D may be TRBD2 (6 bases). The CDR3 has 14 residues. Germline CDR1 and CDR2: LNHNV and YYDKDF (reference sequence). Trimming left V 2 bases short and J 0 bases short, with 8 bases between. CDR3 protein: CATSRPGLSYEQYF. As DNA, the CDR3 is TGTGCCACCAGCAGACCGGGACTCTCCTACGAGCAGTACTTC. Variable domain in full (rest from reference TRBV15 and TRBJ2-7): DAMVIQNPRYQVTQFGKPVTLSCSQTLNHNVMYWYQQKSSQAPKLLFHYYDKDFNNEADTPDNFQSRRPNTSFCFLDIRSPGLGDTAMYLCATSRPGLSYEQYFGPGTRLTVT.